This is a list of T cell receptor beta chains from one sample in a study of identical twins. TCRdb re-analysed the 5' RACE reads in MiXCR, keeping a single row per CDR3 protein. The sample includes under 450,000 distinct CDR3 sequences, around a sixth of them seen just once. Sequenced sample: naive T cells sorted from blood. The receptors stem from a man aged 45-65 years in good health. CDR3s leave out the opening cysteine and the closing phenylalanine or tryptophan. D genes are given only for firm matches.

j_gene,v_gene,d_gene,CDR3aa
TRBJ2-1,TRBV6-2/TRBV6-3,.,ASSYGGGHWANEQF
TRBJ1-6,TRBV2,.,ASSVKGGAGNSPLH
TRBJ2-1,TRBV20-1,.,SARVRTRSYNEQF
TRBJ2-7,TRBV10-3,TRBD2,AISGSSGSYEQY
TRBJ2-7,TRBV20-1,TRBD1,SARGGQGAPSYEQY
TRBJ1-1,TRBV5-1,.,ASSSGRWESENTEAF
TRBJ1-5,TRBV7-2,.,ASSRDSNQPQH
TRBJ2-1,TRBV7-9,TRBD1,ASSSDRVGYNEQF
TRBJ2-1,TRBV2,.,ASSESPGPSQEF
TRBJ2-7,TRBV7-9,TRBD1,ASSWDRGEQY
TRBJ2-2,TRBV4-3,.,ASSQELGITGELF
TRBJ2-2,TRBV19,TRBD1,ASSSDRGGTGELF
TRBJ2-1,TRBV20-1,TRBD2,SAREGTSGRSYNEQF
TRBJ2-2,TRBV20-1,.,SARDARRDPGELF
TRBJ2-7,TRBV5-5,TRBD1,ASSLGQGPISYEQY
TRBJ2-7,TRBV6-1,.,ASSKEGGTYEQY
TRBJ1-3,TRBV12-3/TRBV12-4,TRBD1,ASRSGGAETGRSGNTIY
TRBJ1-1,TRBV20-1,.,SARDPLRFLGAF
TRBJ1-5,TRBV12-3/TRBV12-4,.,ASSWASGNQPQH
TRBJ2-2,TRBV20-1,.,SAGGPGTGELF
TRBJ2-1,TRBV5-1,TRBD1,ASSLTGTGEVEQF
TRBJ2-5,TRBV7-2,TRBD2,ASSLNGGRATGTQY
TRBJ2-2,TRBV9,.,ASSVALGTVNTGELF
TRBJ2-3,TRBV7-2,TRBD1,ASSKVTGGARTDTQY
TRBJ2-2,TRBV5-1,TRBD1,ASSQTGDNTGELF
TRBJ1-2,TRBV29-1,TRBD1,SVGDRSYGYT
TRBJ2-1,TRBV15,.,ATSRDRRQPHWNEQF
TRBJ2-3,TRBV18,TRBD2,ASSPPSGRATDTQY
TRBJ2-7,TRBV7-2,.,ASSLVWGGPYEQY
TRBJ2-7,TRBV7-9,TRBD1,ASTSPTDRGVSEQY
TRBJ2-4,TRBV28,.,ASSDPQNIQY
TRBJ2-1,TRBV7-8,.,ASSLAGAPYNEQF
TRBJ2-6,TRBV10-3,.,ATLLGSGANVLT
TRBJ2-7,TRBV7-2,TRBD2,ASSWGGSIDEQY
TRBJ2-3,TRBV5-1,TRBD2,ASSLAIAGETDTQY
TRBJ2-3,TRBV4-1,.,ASSQVGNADTQY
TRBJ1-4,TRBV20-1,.,SARAYEPPGGEKLF
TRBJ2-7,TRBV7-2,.,ASSLSILAGSEQY
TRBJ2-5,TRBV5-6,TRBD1,ASSLRTGWVETQY
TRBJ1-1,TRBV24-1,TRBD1,ATSDRAQGSEAF
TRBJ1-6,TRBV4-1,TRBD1,ASSQTDRVGSPLH
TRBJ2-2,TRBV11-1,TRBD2,ASSFRLRGRPNTGELF
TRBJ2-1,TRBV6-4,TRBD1,ASSDSLGTAYNEQF
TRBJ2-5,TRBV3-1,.,ASSQVPNQETQY
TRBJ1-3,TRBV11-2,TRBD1,ASSLIGTGGAVGNTIY